These 3 T cell receptor beta chains were sequenced from one sample in a study of glioma-infiltrating T cells after dendritic cell vaccination. The assay was immunoSEQ multiplex PCR, and TCRdb's table has in-frame clones only and misses some. Of some 91,000 clones listed, 80% to 90% were seen once; the top ten hold approximately 2%. Time point specified: after dendritic cell vaccination, including at tumor progression/relapse. Sequencing was performed on blood, taken after dendritic cell vaccination. These receptors were obtained from a human donor with glioblastoma.

This chain connects TRBV27 to TRBJ2-5, with 9 bases matching TRBD2. V was pared by 1 base and J by 1 base, with 4 bases of the junction left unmatched. Germline-derived CDR1 and CDR2 are MNHEY and SMNVEV (reference sequence). This CDR3 is 16 amino acids long. For the CDR3, the DNA is TGTGCCAGCAGTTTATATAGCGGGAGTCCCCAAGAGACCCAGTACTTC. The encoded protein is CASSLYSGSPQETQYF.

The chain couples TRBV7-3 to TRBJ2-2; 16 nucleotides line up with TRBD2. CDR3 size: 18 residues. The germline gives CDR1 SGHTA, CDR2 FQGTGA. The V and J ends lost 4 bases and 6 bases, in that order; junction bases with no gene match: 8. CDR3 bases: TGTGCCAGCAGCTCACGACCGGGACTAGCGGGAGGGTCCGGGGAGCTGTTTTTT. Translation gives CASSSRPGLAGGSGELFF.

The chain uses TRBV7-2 and TRBJ2-1; the D gene is possibly TRBD1 (8 bases). Germline V lookup: CDR1 SGHTA, CDR2 FQGNSA. V was trimmed by 7 bases and J by 7 bases, leaving 11 bases between them. The CDR3 spans 12 residues. The CDR3 nucleotides are TGTGCCAGCACACAGGGGGGGAATGAGCAGTTCTTC. Amino acids: CASTQGGNEQFF.